This section outlines one T cell receptor (beta chain) sequence together with its context. The antigen is unknown. Every immunoSEQ plate was one replicate of a subset's evenly spread DNA. This table comes from immunoSEQ multiplex PCR, and its TCRdb copy is limited to in-frame clones, with some not included. There are around 1.1 million clones in the sample; 70% to 85% occur only once, and 0.7% to 0.95% lies in the top ten. V dropped 5 bases and J dropped 4 bases, with 14 bases sitting between them. Germline CDR1 is MDHEN and CDR2 is SYDVKM. The CDR3 is 14 amino acids. The record originates from a study of shared clonotypes between healthy human individuals. Study-level findings and limits: The represented genetic and exposure-history diversity was limited by the small number of donors.

The sample was memory CD4+ T cells from PBMCs. Indicated subset: CD45RA-negative fraction. This receptor was obtained from a man between 18 and 29 years old in good health. Some clones in this sample may be carry-over from other donors' samples. The J gene is TRBJ1-2, the V gene TRBV28; a weak D match, TRBD1 (6 bases). CDR3 bases: TGTGCCAGCAGTCCGCGACAGGCCCTCTATGGCTACACCTTC. This translates into CASSPRQALYGYTF.